This TCR beta chain was sequenced during a study of cytomegalovirus exposure and HLA in healthy donors. Study details: Genetic ancestry analysis placed 75% to 85% of the 300 to 500 donors that were genotyped in the Caucasian-associated cluster. Whole-study results and caveats: About 87% or about 30% of the time was how often most TCR beta V segments were productive, according to an earlier analysis. Several of the most significant clusters were apparently associated with common viral pathogens in a later analysis.

PCR used 60 Vbeta primers and 13 Jbeta primers. Profiled with immunoSEQ multiplex PCR; TCRdb holds only in-frame clones, not every one. The sample shows some 130,000 clones, less than 85% of them seen only once. V lost 1 base to trimming and J lost 0 bases, with 10 bases between them. This CDR3 is 15 amino acids long. CDR1 and CDR2 (germline): SGHTA, FQGNSA. Of note for this clone: Its specificity is unknown.

Sequencing input: PBMCs. The sequence was obtained from a man aged 25 to 40 in good health and CMV-seronegative. The rearrangement links TRBV7-2 to TRBJ2-7; D perhaps matches TRBD2 (6 bases). The CDR3 protein is CASSLDGGLSYEQYF. The CDR3 nucleotides read TGTGCCAGCAGCTTAGATGGGGGACTCTCCTACGAGCAGTACTTC.